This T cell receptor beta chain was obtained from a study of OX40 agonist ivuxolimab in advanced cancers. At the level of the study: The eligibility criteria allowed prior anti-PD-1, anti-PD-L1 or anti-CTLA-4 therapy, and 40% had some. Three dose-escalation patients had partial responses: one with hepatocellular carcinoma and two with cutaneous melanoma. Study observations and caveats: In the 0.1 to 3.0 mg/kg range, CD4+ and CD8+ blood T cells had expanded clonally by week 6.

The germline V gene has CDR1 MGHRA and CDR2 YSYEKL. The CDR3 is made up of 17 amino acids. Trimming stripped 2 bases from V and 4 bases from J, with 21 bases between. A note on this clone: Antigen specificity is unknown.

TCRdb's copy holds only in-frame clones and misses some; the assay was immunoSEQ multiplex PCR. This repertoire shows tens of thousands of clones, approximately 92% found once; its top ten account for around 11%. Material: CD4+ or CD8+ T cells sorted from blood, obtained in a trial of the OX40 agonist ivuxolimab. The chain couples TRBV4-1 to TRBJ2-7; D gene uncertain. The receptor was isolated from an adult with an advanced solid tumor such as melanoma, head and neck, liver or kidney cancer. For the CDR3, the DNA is TGCGCCAGCAGCCAAATCCCCGGACCCCAAAACTCATACGAGCAGTACTTC. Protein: CASSQIPGPQNSYEQYF.